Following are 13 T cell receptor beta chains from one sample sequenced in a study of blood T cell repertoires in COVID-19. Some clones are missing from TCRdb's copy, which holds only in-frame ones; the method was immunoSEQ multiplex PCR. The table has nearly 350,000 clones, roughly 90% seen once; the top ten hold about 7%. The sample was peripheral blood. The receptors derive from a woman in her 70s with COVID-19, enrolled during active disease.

The CDR3 sequence is CASSLDSGGPQETQYF. Here the CDR3 DNA reads TGCGCCAGCAGCTTGGATAGCGGGGGACCCCAAGAGACCCAGTACTTC. The chain joins TRBV5-1 to TRBJ2-5; 9 bases match TRBD2. Per the germline V gene, CDR1 is SGHRS and CDR2 is YFSETQ. The trim removed 0 bases at V and 1 base at J, leaving 4 bases unmatched. The length of the CDR3 is 16 residues. Full variable domain (rest looked up from reference TRBV5-1 and TRBJ2-5): KAGVTQTPRYLIKTRGQQVTLSCSPISGHRSVSWYQQTPGQGLQFLFEYFSETQRNKGNFPGRFSGRQFSNSRSEMNVSTLELGDSALYLCASSLDSGGPQETQYFGPGTRLLVL.

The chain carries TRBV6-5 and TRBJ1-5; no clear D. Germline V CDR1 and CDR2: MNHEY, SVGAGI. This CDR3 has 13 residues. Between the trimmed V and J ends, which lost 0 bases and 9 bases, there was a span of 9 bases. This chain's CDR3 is CASSYSQLWPQHF. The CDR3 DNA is TGTGCCAGCAGTTACTCGCAACTTTGGCCCCAGCATTTT.

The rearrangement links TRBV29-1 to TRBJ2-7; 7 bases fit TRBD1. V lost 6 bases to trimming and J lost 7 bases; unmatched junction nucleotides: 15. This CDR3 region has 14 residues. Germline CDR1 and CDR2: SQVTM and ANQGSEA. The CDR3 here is CSVRPGGWGREQYF. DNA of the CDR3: TGCAGCGTACGCCCAGGGGGTTGGGGTCGGGAGCAGTACTTC.

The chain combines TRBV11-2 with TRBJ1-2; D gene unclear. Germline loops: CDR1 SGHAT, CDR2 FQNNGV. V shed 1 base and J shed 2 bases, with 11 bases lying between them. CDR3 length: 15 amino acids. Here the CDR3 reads CASSLVAGINYGYTF. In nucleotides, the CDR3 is TGTGCCAGCAGCTTAGTTGCGGGGATCAACTATGGCTACACCTTC.

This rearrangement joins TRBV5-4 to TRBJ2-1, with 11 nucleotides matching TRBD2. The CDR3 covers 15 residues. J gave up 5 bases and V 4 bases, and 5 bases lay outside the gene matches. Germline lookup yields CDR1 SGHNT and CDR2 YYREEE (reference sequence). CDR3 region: CASSPGTSGNNEQFF. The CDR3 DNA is TGTGCCAGCAGCCCAGGGACTAGCGGAAACAATGAGCAGTTCTTC.

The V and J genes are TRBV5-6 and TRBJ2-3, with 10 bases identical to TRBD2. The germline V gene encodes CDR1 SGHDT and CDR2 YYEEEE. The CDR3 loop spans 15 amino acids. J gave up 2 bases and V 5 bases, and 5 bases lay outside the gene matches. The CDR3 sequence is CASRKGTSDTDTQYF. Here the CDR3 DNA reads TGTGCCAGCAGAAAGGGGACTAGCGACACAGATACGCAGTATTTT.

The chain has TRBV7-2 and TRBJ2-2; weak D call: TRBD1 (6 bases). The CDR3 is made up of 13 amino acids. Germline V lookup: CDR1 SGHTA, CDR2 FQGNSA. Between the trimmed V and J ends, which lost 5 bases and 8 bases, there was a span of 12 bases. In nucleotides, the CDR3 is TGTGCCAGCAGCCGGACAGTTTGGGGGGAGCTGTTTTTT. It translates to CASSRTVWGELFF.

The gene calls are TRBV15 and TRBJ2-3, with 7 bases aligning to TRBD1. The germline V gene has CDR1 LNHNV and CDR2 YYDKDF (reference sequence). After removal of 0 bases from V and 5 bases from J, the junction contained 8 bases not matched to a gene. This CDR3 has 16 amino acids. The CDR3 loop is CATSRDLAGGEDTQYF. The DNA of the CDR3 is TGTGCCACCAGCAGAGATTTGGCAGGGGGTGAAGATACGCAGTATTTT. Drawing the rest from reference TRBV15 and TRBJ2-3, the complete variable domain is DAMVIQNPRYQVTQFGKPVTLSCSQTLNHNVMYWYQQKSSQAPKLLFHYYDKDFNNEADTPDNFQSRRPNTSFCFLDIRSPGLGDTAMYLCATSRDLAGGEDTQYFGPGTRLTVL.

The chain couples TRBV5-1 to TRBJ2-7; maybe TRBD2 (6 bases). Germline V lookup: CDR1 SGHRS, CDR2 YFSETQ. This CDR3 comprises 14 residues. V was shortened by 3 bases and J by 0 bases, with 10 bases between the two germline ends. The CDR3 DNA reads TGCGCCAGCAGCTGGGGACTTGACTCCTACGAGCAGTACTTC. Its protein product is CASSWGLDSYEQYF.

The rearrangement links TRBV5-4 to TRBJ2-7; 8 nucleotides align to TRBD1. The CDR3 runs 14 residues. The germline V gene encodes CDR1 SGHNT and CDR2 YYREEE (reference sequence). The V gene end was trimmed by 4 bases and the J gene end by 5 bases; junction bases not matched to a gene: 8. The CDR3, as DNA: TGTGCCAGCAGCCCGTGGACAGGGACGAACGAGCAGTACTTC. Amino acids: CASSPWTGTNEQYF.

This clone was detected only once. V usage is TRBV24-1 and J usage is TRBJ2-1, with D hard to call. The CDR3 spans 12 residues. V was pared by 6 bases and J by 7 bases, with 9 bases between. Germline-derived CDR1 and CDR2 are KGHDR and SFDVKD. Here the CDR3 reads CATSRVGNEQFF. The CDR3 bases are TGTGCCACCAGTCGGGTAGGAAATGAGCAGTTCTTC.

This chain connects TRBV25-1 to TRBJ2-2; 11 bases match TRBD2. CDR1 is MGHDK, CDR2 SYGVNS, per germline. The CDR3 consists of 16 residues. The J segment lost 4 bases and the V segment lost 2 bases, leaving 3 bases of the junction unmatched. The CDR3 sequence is CASSELAGGPTGELFF. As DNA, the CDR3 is TGTGCCAGCAGTGAACTAGCGGGGGGACCCACCGGGGAGCTGTTTTTT.

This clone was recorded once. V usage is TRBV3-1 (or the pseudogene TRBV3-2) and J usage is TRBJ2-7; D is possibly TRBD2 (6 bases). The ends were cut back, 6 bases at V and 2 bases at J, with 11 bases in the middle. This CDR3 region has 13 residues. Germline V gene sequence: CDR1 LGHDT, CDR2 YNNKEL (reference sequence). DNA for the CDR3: TGTGCCAGCAGTCCGGGACTCCCCTACGAGCAGTACTTC. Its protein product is CASSPGLPYEQYF.